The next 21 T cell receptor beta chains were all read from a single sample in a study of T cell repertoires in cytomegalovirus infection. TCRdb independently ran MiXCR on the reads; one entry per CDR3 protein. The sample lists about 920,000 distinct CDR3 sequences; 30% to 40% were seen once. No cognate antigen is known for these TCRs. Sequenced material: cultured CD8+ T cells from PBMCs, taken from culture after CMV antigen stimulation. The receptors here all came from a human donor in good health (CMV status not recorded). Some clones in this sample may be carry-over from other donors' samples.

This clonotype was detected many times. DNA for the CDR3: TGTGCCAGCAGTGAACCGACAGGCCCGGGCCTGAACACTGAAGCTTTCTTT. Translated: CASSEPTGPGLNTEAFF. The rearrangement uses TRBV6-1 and TRBJ1-1, with D perhaps matching TRBD1 (6 bases). V lost 2 bases and J lost 0, with 16 bases in between. Looked up from germline, CDR1 is MNHNS and CDR2 is SASEGT. CDR3 length: 17 residues.

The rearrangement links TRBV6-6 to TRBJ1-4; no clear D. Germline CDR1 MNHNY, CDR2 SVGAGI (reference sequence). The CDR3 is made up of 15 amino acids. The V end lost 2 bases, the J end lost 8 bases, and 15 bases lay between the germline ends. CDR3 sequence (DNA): TGTGCCAGCAGTTACGGTCCTAGGGTAGAGGAAAAACTGTTTTTT. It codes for CASSYGPRVEEKLFF.

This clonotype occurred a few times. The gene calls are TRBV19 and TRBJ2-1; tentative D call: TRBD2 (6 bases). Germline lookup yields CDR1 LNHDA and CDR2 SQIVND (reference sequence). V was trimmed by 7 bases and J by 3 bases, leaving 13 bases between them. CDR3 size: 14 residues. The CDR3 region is CASMGGGNYNEQFF. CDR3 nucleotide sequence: TGTGCCAGTATGGGTGGAGGGAACTACAATGAGCAGTTCTTC.

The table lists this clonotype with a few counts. The CDR3 DNA reads as TGTGCCAGCAGTCCCAGTCTAGACCCAGACAATGAGCAGTTCTTC. Protein sequence: CASSPSLDPDNEQFF. The chain joins TRBV12-3 or TRBV12-4 to TRBJ2-1; no firm D call. The V and J ends lost 5 bases and 5 bases respectively, with 16 bases between them. CDR3 length: 15 amino acids.

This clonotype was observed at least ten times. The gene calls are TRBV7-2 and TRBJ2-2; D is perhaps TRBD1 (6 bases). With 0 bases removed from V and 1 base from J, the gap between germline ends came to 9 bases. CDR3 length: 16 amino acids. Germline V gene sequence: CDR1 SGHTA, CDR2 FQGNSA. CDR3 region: CASSLAGQMNTGELFF. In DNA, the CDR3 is TGTGCCAGCAGCTTAGCTGGACAGATGAACACCGGGGAGCTGTTTTTT.

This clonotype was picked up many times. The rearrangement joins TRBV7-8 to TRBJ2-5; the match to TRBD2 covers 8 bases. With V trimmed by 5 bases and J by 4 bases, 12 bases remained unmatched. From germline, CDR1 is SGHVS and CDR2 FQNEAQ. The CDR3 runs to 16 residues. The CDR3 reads CASSPSPGGPRETQYF. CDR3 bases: TGTGCCAGCAGCCCCTCTCCGGGGGGGCCTAGAGAGACCCAGTACTTC.

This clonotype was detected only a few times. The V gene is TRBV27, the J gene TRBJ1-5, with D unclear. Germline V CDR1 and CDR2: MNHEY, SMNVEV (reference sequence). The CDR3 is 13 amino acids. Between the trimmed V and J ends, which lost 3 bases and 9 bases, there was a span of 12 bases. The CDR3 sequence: CASSFSIDRPQHF. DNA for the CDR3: TGTGCCAGCAGTTTCTCAATCGATCGGCCCCAGCATTTT.

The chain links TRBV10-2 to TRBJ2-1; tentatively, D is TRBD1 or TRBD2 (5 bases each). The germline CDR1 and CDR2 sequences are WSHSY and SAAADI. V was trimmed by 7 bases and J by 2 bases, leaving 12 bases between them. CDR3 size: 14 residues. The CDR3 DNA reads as TGCGCCAGCACTGAATTGGGGGCCTACAATGAGCAGTTCTTC. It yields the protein CASTELGAYNEQFF.

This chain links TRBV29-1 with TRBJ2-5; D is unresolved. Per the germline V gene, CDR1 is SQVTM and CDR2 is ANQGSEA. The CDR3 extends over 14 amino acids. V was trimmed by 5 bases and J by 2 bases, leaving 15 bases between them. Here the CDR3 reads CSVRFLEKQETQYF. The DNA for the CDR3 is TGCAGCGTTCGTTTTCTGGAGAAACAAGAGACCCAGTACTTC.

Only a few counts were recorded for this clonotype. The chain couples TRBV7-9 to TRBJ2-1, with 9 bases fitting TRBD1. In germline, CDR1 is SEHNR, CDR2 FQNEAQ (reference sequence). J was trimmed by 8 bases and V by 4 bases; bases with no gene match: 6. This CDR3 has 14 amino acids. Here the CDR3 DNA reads TGTGCCAGCAGCTCGCGGACAGGGGAGGATGAGCAGTTCTTC. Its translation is CASSSRTGEDEQFF. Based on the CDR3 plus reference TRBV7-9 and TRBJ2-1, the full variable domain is DTGVSQNPRHKITKRGQNVTFRCDPISEHNRLYWYRQTLGQGPEFLTYFQNEAQLEKSRLLSDRFSAERPKGSFSTLEIQRTEQGDSAMYLCASSSRTGEDEQFFGPGTRLTVL.

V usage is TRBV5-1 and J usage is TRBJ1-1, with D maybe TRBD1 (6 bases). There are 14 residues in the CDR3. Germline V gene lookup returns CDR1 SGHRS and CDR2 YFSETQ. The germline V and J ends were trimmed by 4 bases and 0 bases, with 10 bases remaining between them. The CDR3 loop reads CASSRGDMNTEAFF. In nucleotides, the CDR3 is TGCGCCAGCAGCCGCGGGGACATGAACACTGAAGCTTTCTTT.

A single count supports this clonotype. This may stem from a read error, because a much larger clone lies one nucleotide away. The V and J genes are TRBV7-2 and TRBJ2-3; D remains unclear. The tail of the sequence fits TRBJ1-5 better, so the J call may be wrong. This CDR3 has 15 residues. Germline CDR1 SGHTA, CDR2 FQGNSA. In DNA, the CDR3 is TGTGCCAGCAGCTTAGCGTCAGCGAAAATAGATACGCAGCATTTT. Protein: CASSLASAKIDTQHF.

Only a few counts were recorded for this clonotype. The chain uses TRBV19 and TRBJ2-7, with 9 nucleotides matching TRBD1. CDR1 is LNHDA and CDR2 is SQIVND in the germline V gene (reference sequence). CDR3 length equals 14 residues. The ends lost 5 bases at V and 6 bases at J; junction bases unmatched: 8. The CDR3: CASSPTGTGTEQYF. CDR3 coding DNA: TGTGCCAGTAGTCCGACCGGGACAGGGACCGAGCAGTACTTC. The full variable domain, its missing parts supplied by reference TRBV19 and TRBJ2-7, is DGGITQSPKYLFRKEGQNVTLSCEQNLNHDAMYWYRQDPGQGLRLIYYSQIVNDFQKGDIAEGYSVSREKKESFPLTVTSAQKNPTAFYLCASSPTGTGTEQYFGPGTRLTVT.

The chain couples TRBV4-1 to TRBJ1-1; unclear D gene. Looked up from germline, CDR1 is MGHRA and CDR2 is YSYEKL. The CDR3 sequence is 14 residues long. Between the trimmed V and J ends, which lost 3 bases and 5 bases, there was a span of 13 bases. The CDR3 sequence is CASSQWIGNTEAFF. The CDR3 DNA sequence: TGCGCCAGCAGCCAGTGGATAGGGAATACTGAAGCTTTCTTT.

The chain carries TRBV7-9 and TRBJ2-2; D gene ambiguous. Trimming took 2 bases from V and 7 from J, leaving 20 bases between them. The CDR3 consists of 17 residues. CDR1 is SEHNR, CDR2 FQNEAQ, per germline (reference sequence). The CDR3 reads CASSLPLFGQTGGELFF. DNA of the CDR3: TGTGCCAGCAGCTTACCTCTTTTCGGGCAAACCGGCGGGGAGCTGTTTTTT.

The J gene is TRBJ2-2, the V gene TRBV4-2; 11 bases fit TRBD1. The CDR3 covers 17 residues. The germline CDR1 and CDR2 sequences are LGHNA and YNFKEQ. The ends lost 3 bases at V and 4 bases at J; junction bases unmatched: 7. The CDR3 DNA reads TGTGCCAGCAGCCAGTCCCCCGGGACAGGGGGCACCGGGGAGCTGTTTTTT. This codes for CASSQSPGTGGTGELFF.

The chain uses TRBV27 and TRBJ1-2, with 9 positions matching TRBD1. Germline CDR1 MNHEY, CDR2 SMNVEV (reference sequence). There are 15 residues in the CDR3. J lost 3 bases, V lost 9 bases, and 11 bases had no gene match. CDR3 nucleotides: TGTGCCAGTGGCCGTGGGGGACAGGGATACTATGGCTACACCTTC. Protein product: CASGRGGQGYYGYTF.

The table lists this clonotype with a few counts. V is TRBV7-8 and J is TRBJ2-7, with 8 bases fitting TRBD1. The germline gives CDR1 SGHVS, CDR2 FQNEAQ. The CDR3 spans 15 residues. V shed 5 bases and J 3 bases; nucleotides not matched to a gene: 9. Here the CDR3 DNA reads TGTGCCAGCAGCCCCCCGGGACAGGTTATCTACGAGCAGTACTTC. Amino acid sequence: CASSPPGQVIYEQYF.

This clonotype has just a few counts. CDR3 nucleotides: TGTGCCAGCAGCGAGGAGCAGGTCGCTCCACCCCTCCACTTT. Amino acids: CASSEEQVAPPLHF. The V and J genes are TRBV7-9 and TRBJ1-6; no reliable D call. The V end lost 5 bases, the J end lost 11 bases, and 16 bases lay between the germline ends. The germline V gene encodes CDR1 SEHNR and CDR2 FQNEAQ (reference sequence). CDR3 length: 14 amino acids. Using reference TRBV7-9 and TRBJ1-6 for the parts outside the CDR3, the full variable domain is DTGVSQNPRHKITKRGQNVTFRCDPISEHNRLYWYRQTLGQGPEFLTYFQNEAQLEKSRLLSDRFSAERPKGSFSTLEIQRTEQGDSAMYLCASSEEQVAPPLHFGNGTRLTVT.

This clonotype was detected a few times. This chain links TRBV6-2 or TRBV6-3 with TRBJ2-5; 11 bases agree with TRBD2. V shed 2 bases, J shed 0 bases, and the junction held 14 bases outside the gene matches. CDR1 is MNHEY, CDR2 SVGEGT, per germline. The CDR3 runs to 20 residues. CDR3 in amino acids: CASSYPAQRLGLADQETQYF. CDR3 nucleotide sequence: TGTGCCAGCAGTTACCCGGCACAGAGGTTGGGACTAGCGGACCAAGAGACCCAGTACTTC.

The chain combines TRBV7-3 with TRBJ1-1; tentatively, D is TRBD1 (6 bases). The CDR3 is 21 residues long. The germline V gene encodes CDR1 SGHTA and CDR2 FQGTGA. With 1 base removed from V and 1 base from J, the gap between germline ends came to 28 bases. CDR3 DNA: TGTGCCAGCAGCTTAAATCCGGGGGCGACGGAAGTGGGAATGGAGAACACTGAAGCTTTCTTT. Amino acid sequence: CASSLNPGATEVGMENTEAFF.